This T cell receptor beta chain was sequenced for a study of memory CD8 T cells in hepatitis C reinfection. Across the whole study: A couple of donors resolved primary infection, then developed chronic reinfection. HCV reinfection meant a positive HCV RNA test after two negative tests at least 60 days apart.

Deletions cut 3 bases from V and 0 bases from J, with 10 bases between. The length of the CDR3 is 15 residues. Germline CDR1 and CDR2: MDHEN and SYDVKM. TCRdb's copy holds only in-frame clones and misses some; the assay was immunoSEQ multiplex PCR. The data contain about 46,000 clones, 89% of them singletons. Time point specified: late/post reinfection, 12 to 24 weeks after detection. No in vitro expansion preceded TCR sequencing of the sorted cells. Donors were people who inject drugs in the Montreal HEPCO cohort. Control naive CD8 T cells came from a couple of donors at all three reinfection time points.

The TCR originated in a man aged 18 to 29 with hepatitis C virus infection. The sequenced material came from naive CD8+ T cells sorted from blood. The chain uses TRBV28 and TRBJ2-3, with D perhaps TRBD1 (6 bases). The CDR3: CASSFGQTSTDTQYF. The CDR3 region has the DNA TGTGCCAGCAGTTTCGGACAGACTAGCACAGATACGCAGTATTTT.